A selection of T cell receptor beta chains follows, all from one sample in a study of blood T cell repertoires in COVID-19. Repertoires were generated with immunoSEQ multiplex PCR, while TCRdb's copy carries only in-frame clones and drops some. The table lists 50,000 to 60,000 clones, 85% to 90% of them singletons. What was sequenced was peripheral blood. The receptors shown here come from a human donor in a cohort sampled during active COVID-19. Each CDR3 is given with its conserved first and last residue. Each record gives: CDR3 DNA, CDR3 protein, J gene, clone size, D gene, V gene, CDR3 length. D genes are given only for firm matches. Size values are once, few and many counts, or a class for expanded clones, and some rows have none.

CDR3 DNA: TGTGCCAGCAGACCCGGGACAAGAAACACCGGGGAGCTGTTTTTT
CDR3 protein: CASRPGTRNTGELFF
J gene: TRBJ2-2
clone size: once
D gene: .
V gene: TRBV6-5
CDR3 length: 15

CDR3 DNA: TGTGCCAGCAGTCCACCCCTACCGTTGGGAGTTGATCCTGAAGCTTTCTTT
CDR3 protein: CASSPPLPLGVDPEAFF
J gene: TRBJ1-1
clone size: few
D gene: .
V gene: TRBV28
CDR3 length: 17

CDR3 DNA: TGTGCCAGCTCGGACAGGGCGAGGGAAAAACTGTTTTTT
CDR3 protein: CASSDRAREKLFF
J gene: TRBJ1-4
clone size: .
D gene: TRBD1
V gene: TRBV19
CDR3 length: 13

CDR3 DNA: TGTGCCAGTAGTATAAGGGGCATTGACACTGAAGCTTTCTTT
CDR3 protein: CASSIRGIDTEAFF
J gene: TRBJ1-1
clone size: .
D gene: .
V gene: TRBV19
CDR3 length: 14

CDR3 DNA: TGTGCCAGCAGCTCGGGACTAGCGGGACCTCTTTCAGGGGCCAACGTCCTGACTTTC
CDR3 protein: CASSSGLAGPLSGANVLTF
J gene: TRBJ2-6
clone size: once
D gene: TRBD2
V gene: TRBV7-3
CDR3 length: 19

CDR3 DNA: TGTGCCAGCTCACCGGACAGGGGGAATCAGCCCCAGCATTTT
CDR3 protein: CASSPDRGNQPQHF
J gene: TRBJ1-5
clone size: .
D gene: TRBD1
V gene: TRBV18
CDR3 length: 14

CDR3 DNA: TGTGCCAGCAGCTTCGGCAGGGTTAACGGCGAGCAGTACTTC
CDR3 protein: CASSFGRVNGEQYF
J gene: TRBJ2-7
clone size: .
D gene: .
V gene: TRBV7-2
CDR3 length: 14

CDR3 DNA: TGTGCCAGCCTCAGAGGGGGGTCGGGGGGCTTATCGGGGAACACTGAAGCTTTCTTT
CDR3 protein: CASLRGGSGGLSGNTEAFF
J gene: TRBJ1-1
clone size: .
D gene: .
V gene: TRBV19
CDR3 length: 19

CDR3 DNA: TGTGCCAGCAGCACGGGGGGGGGAAACAGGGTTGACACTGAAGCTTTCTTT
CDR3 protein: CASSTGGGNRVDTEAFF
J gene: TRBJ1-1
clone size: .
D gene: .
V gene: TRBV9
CDR3 length: 17

CDR3 DNA: TGTGCCAGCAGCCCAAGGGGGTTAGGAGCTTTCTTT
CDR3 protein: CASSPRGLGAFF
J gene: TRBJ1-1
clone size: .
D gene: .
V gene: TRBV11-2
CDR3 length: 12

CDR3 DNA: TGTGCCAGCAGTTACCTTCCGCCCGGGACAGGCACTGGGACTGAAGCTTTCTTT
CDR3 protein: CASSYLPPGTGTGTEAFF
J gene: TRBJ1-1
clone size: .
D gene: TRBD1
V gene: TRBV6-2/TRBV6-3
CDR3 length: 18

CDR3 DNA: TGCGCCAGCAGCTTGGCCGAAGCGGGGGCCTTCCAAGAGACCCAGTACTTC
CDR3 protein: CASSLAEAGAFQETQYF
J gene: TRBJ2-5
clone size: .
D gene: TRBD2
V gene: TRBV5-1
CDR3 length: 17

CDR3 DNA: TGTGCCAGCAGCCAAGAGTCTAGGAGAGGGAGCTCCTACAATGAGCAGTTCTTC
CDR3 protein: CASSQESRRGSSYNEQFF
J gene: TRBJ2-1
clone size: .
D gene: .
V gene: TRBV3-1/TRBV3-2
CDR3 length: 18

CDR3 DNA: TGTGCCAGCAGCGGGACAGAGTATAATTCACCCCTCCACTTT
CDR3 protein: CASSGTEYNSPLHF
J gene: TRBJ1-6
clone size: .
D gene: TRBD1
V gene: TRBV7-2
CDR3 length: 14